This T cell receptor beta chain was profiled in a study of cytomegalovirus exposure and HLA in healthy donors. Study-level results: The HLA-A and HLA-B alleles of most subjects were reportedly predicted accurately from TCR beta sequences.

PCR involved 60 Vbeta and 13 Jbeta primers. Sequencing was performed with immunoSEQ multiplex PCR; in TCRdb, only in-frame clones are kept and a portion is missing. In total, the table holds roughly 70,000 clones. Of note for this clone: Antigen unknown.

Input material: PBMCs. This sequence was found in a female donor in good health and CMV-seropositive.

The CDR3 is CASSPSGTVSNQPQHF. Here the CDR3 DNA reads TGTGCCAGCTCACCCTCCGGGACAGTTAGCAATCAGCCCCAGCATTTT. The rearrangement links TRBV18 to TRBJ1-5; 7 bases fit TRBD1. CDR3 size: 16 residues. V shed 3 bases, J shed 0 bases, and the junction held 5 bases outside the gene matches. From germline, CDR1 is KGHSH and CDR2 LQKENI. The full variable domain, with the rest looked up from reference TRBV18 and TRBJ1-5, is NAGVMQNPRHLVRRRGQEARLRCSPMKGHSHVYWYRQLPEEGLKFMVYLQKENIIDESGMPKERFSAEFPKEGPSILRIQQVVRGDSAAYFCASSPSGTVSNQPQHFGDGTRLSIL.